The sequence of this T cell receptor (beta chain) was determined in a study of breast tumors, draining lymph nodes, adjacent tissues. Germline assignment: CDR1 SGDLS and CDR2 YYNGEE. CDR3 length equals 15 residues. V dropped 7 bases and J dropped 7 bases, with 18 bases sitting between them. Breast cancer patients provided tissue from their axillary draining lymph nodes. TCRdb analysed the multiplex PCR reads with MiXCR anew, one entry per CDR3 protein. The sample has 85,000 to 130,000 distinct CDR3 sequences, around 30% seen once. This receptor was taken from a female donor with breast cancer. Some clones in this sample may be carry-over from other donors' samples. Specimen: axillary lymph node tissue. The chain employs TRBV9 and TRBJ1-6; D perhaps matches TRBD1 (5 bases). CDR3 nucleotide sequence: TGTGCCAGCTCTCAAGGTCAGGGCGGCAATTCACCCCTCCACTTT. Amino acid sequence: CASSQGQGGNSPLHF.